This passage covers 22 T cell receptor beta chains from one sample sequenced in a study of HIV-infected patients and healthy controls (dated by TCRdb to the mid-2010s). The library came from 5' RACE. The run used an Illumina MiSeq. Using SuperScript III with primers targeting the alpha and beta constant regions, 400 to 550 ng of RNA was reverse transcribed. Separate alpha and beta chain libraries were generated by chain-specific third strand synthesis with multiplexing indices. The raw public reads went through TCRdb reprocessing: fastp at Q25, MiXCR clone calling, in-frame beta chains kept. Each CDR3 protein appears once, grouped with its most common genes and DNA. For this sample there are thousands of distinct CDR3 sequences; around 8.6% appear just once. The top ten constitute about 19% of the sample. The study collected follow-up blood from HIV-infected patients roughly three months, about 14 weeks, after antiretroviral therapy began. Whole blood was used without fractionating the cells, so the repertoire represented all peripheral T cells without sorting.

The sample in question was blood, obtained during antiretroviral therapy. The receptors were gathered from an adult with HIV infection.

In its sample, this clonotype was seen many times. This sequence joins TRBV5-1 and TRBJ2-1; 13 bases match TRBD2. Germline lookup yields CDR1 SGHRS and CDR2 YFSETQ. CDR3 length equals 21 residues. V lost 4 bases, J lost 9 bases, and 25 bases stayed unmatched. This CDR3 is CASSPPRGRTGTSGVRAEQFF. In nucleotides, the CDR3 is TGCGCCAGCAGCCCGCCCAGAGGGAGGACCGGGACTAGCGGGGTTCGGGCTGAGCAGTTCTTC.

This clonotype is classed as medium-sized. The chain employs TRBV4-2 and TRBJ1-2, with D maybe TRBD1 (5 bases). Germline values: CDR1 LGHNA, CDR2 YNFKEQ. V lost 0 bases to trimming and J lost 4 bases, with 6 bases between them. CDR3 size: 13 residues. CDR3: CASSQEDTYGYTF. The CDR3 DNA follows: TGTGCCAGCAGCCAAGAGGACACCTATGGCTACACCTTC.

The rearrangement links TRBV20-1 to TRBJ2-7; 9 bases line up with TRBD1. The CDR3 is 13 residues long. V was clipped by 5 bases and J by 3 bases; unmatched bases: 5. Germline V gene data show CDR1 as DFQATT and CDR2 as SNEGSKA (reference sequence). CDR3 residues: CSAPGTGNYEQYF. The CDR3 region has the DNA TGCAGTGCTCCCGGGACAGGGAACTACGAGCAGTACTTC.

This clonotype is deemed large. The chain combines TRBV5-1 with TRBJ2-5; the D gene is possibly TRBD2 (6 bases). V dropped 0 bases and J dropped 2 bases, with 14 bases sitting between them. This CDR3 spans 16 amino acids. Germline V gene data show CDR1 as SGHRS and CDR2 as YFSETQ. CDR3: CASSLVKRVNQETQYF. In nucleotides, the CDR3 is TGCGCCAGCAGCTTGGTCAAGCGGGTGAATCAAGAGACCCAGTACTTC.

This clonotype is classed as medium-sized (0.01 to 0.1%). The chain couples TRBV7-2 to TRBJ2-5; 13 bases agree with TRBD2. Germline-derived CDR1 and CDR2 are SGHTA and FQGNSA. CDR3 length: 19 residues. Trimming took 4 bases from V and 5 from J; bases not matched to a gene: 16. The CDR3 sequence is CASSSTSGTSGALRETQYF. The CDR3 coding sequence is TGTGCCAGCAGCTCCACCTCCGGGACTAGCGGGGCCCTGCGGGAGACCCAGTACTTC. The variable domain in full, with the rest retrieved from reference TRBV7-2 and TRBJ2-5, is GAGVSQSPSNKVTEKGKDVELRCDPISGHTALYWYRQSLGQGLEFLIYFQGNSAPDKSGLPSDRFSAERTGGSVSTLTIQRTQQEDSAVYLCASSSTSGTSGALRETQYFGPGTRLLVL.

Sample share makes this clonotype medium-sized. The chain joins TRBV30 to TRBJ2-3; the match to TRBD1 covers 7 bases. Germline CDR1 and CDR2: GTSNPN and SVGIG (reference sequence). The CDR3 covers 15 residues. Unmatched junction bases numbered 8, after V lost 5 bases and J lost 0 bases. The CDR3 sequence is CAWGNTGASTDTQYF. The CDR3 region has the DNA TGTGCCTGGGGTAATACAGGGGCTAGCACAGATACGCAGTATTTT.

In this sample, this clonotype turned up many times. V and J are TRBV4-1 and TRBJ1-4, with a weak D call TRBD1 (6 bases). The CDR3 is 14 residues long. The V gene's germline CDR1 is MGHRA and CDR2 YSYEKL. Trimming pared 3 bases from V and 6 bases from J, leaving 11 bases between. CDR3 bases: TGCGCCAGCAGCCAGGACAGTTCCTATGAAAAACTGTTTTTT. Residues: CASSQDSSYEKLFF.

This clonotype is medium-sized. The rearrangement joins TRBV11-2 to TRBJ2-2; D gene uncertain. The germline V gene has CDR1 SGHAT and CDR2 FQNNGV. Trimming removed 6 bases at V and 0 bases at J, with 8 bases between. The CDR3 totals 14 residues. Here the CDR3 reads CASSRNTNTGELFF. CDR3 DNA: TGTGCCAGCAGTCGAAACACGAACACCGGGGAGCTGTTTTTT.

At least ten counts were recorded for this clonotype. The chain recombines TRBV7-2 with TRBJ2-7; 7 nucleotides align to TRBD2. Germline V CDR1 and CDR2: SGHTA, FQGNSA. The CDR3 is 15 amino acids. V gave up 1 base and J gave up 2 bases; unmatched junction bases: 5. The CDR3 DNA follows: TGTGCCAGCAGCTTAGGACTAGCCGGGACCTACGAGCAGTACTTC. Translated, it gives CASSLGLAGTYEQYF.

In its sample, this clonotype ranks as medium-sized. CDR3 bases: TGTGCCAGCAACCCGTTTGTCTCGAACACTGAAGCTTTCTTT. Translation: CASNPFVSNTEAFF. The genes are TRBV28 and TRBJ1-1; D ambiguous. Germline CDR1 reads MDHEN; CDR2 reads SYDVKM. This CDR3 comprises 14 residues. The germline V and J ends were trimmed by 7 bases and 1 base, with 13 bases remaining between them.

This clonotype is judged medium-sized. V is TRBV10-2 and J is TRBJ2-5, with TRBD1 as a possible D gene (5 bases). V was trimmed by 6 bases and J by 3 bases, leaving 14 bases between them. The CDR3 has 14 residues. CDR1 WSHSY and CDR2 SAAADI come from the germline V gene. As DNA, the CDR3 is TGCGCCAGCAGCCCTGCCAGCAGGGAAGAGACCCAGTACTTC. It translates to CASSPASREETQYF.

This clonotype was seen many times. The genes are TRBV20-1 and TRBJ2-7; TRBD1 might be the D (5 bases). Between the trimmed V and J ends, which lost 5 bases and 3 bases, there was a span of 17 bases. The CDR3 is 14 residues long. The germline V gene has CDR1 DFQATT and CDR2 SNEGSKA (reference sequence). CDR3 in DNA: TGCAGTGCTCCCCCATGGGGAAGGGGCTACGAGCAGTACTTC. Protein product: CSAPPWGRGYEQYF.

This clonotype was detected only a few times. The chain uses TRBV12-3 or TRBV12-4 and TRBJ2-1; D is possibly TRBD1 (6 bases). The germline V and J ends were trimmed by 6 bases and 7 bases, with 16 bases remaining between them. This CDR3 is 14 amino acids long. CDR3: CASSQPGTWNEQFF. CDR3 nucleotides: TGTGCCAGCAGCCAACCCGGGACATGGAATGAGCAGTTCTTC.

Within the sample, this clonotype is medium-sized. V and J are TRBV18 and TRBJ2-7; 7 bases agree with TRBD2. This CDR3 region has 14 residues. V gave up 6 bases and J gave up 6 bases; unmatched junction bases: 11. CDR1 KGHSH and CDR2 LQKENI come from the germline V gene. CDR3 residues: CASSPRGGVGEQYF. The CDR3 bases are TGTGCCAGCTCGCCTCGTGGGGGGGTAGGCGAGCAGTACTTC.

The genes are TRBV19 and TRBJ1-2; D not resolved. V shed 8 bases and J shed 2 bases, with 9 bases lying between them. Germline loops: CDR1 LNHDA, CDR2 SQIVND (reference sequence). The CDR3 is 12 amino acids. The CDR3 DNA reads as TGTGCCAGTGGAGACGGGAACTATGGCTACACCTTC. This sequence encodes CASGDGNYGYTF. The complete variable domain, with remaining parts taken from reference TRBV19 and TRBJ1-2, reads DGGITQSPKYLFRKEGQNVTLSCEQNLNHDAMYWYRQDPGQGLRLIYYSQIVNDFQKGDIAEGYSVSREKKESFPLTVTSAQKNPTAFYLCASGDGNYGYTFGSGTRLTVV.

This clonotype was counted at least ten times. V and J are TRBV10-3 and TRBJ1-5; TRBD1 matches 7 bases. Per germline, CDR1 ENHRY and CDR2 SYGVKD. J lost 3 bases, V lost 0 bases, and 14 bases had no gene match. The CDR3 runs to 19 residues. The CDR3 DNA reads as TGTGCCATCAGTGAGTCGATTTATACGGACAGGCAAGTCAATCAGCCCCAGCATTTT. The encoded protein is CAISESIYTDRQVNQPQHF.

The sample holds many counts of this clonotype. This sequence joins TRBV28 and TRBJ1-4; D possibly corresponds to TRBD1 (5 bases). CDR3 length equals 14 residues. Germline CDR1 MDHEN, CDR2 SYDVKM. Trimming stripped 4 bases from V and 8 bases from J, with 14 bases between. CDR3 sequence: CASSSGTEGEKLFF. The CDR3 nucleotides are TGTGCCAGCAGTTCCGGGACCGAGGGGGAAAAACTGTTTTTT.

This clonotype was seen many times. The chain links TRBV7-6 to TRBJ1-1, with 9 bases lining up with TRBD1. V trimming: 4 bases; J trimming: 5 bases; junction bases outside the gene matches: 8. The germline V gene has CDR1 SGHVS and CDR2 FNYEAQ. The CDR3 consists of 15 residues. In nucleotides, the CDR3 is TGTGCCAGCAGCTCAGAACAGGGGGCGCGAACTGAAGCTTTCTTT. Amino acid sequence: CASSSEQGARTEAFF.

In its sample, this clonotype is medium-sized. The genes are TRBV7-6 and TRBJ1-2, with D possibly TRBD1 on 5 matching bases. CDR1 SGHVS and CDR2 FNYEAQ come from the germline V gene. The CDR3 covers 14 residues. The V gene lost 4 bases and the J gene lost 6 bases, with 15 bases spanning the gap. The CDR3 loop reads CASSSGGITDGYTF. The CDR3 DNA reads as TGTGCCAGCAGCTCTGGGGGGATAACGGATGGCTACACCTTC.

This clonotype was recorded once. The J gene is TRBJ2-3, the V gene TRBV4-1; 14 positions agree with TRBD2. Unmatched junction bases numbered 5, after V lost 4 bases and J lost 5 bases. The CDR3 totals 16 residues. Germline CDR1 and CDR2: MGHRA and YSYEKL. The CDR3 sequence: CASSPGLAGARDTQYF. CDR3 DNA: TGCGCCAGCAGCCCGGGACTAGCGGGAGCGAGAGATACGCAGTATTTT.

The chain employs TRBV24-1 and TRBJ2-3, with 11 bases fitting TRBD2. Germline V CDR1 and CDR2: KGHDR, SFDVKD. V trimming: 3 bases; J trimming: 5 bases; junction bases outside the gene matches: 6. This CDR3 region has 16 residues. The chain's CDR3 is CATSDASGRRGDTQYF. CDR3 bases: TGTGCCACCAGTGATGCTAGCGGGAGGCGAGGAGATACGCAGTATTTT.

This clonotype has ten or more counts. The J gene is TRBJ2-1, the V gene TRBV5-1, with 10 bases identical to TRBD2. The V segment lost 5 bases and the J segment 8 bases; nucleotides outside the gene matches: 16. The V gene's germline CDR1 is SGHRS and CDR2 YFSETQ. The CDR3 has 17 amino acids. For the CDR3, the DNA is TGCGCCAGCAGGAAGACTAGCGGGCCCCCACGGGAGGATGAGCAGTTCTTC. Its translation is CASRKTSGPPREDEQFF.